These T cell receptor beta chains were read from a single sample in a study of blood T cell repertoires in COVID-19. The assay was immunoSEQ multiplex PCR, and TCRdb's table has in-frame clones only and misses some. The sample carries more than 150,000 clones, approximately 78% recorded once. Sequencing was done on a sample of PBMCs or T cells enriched from blood (not recorded which). These receptors came from a woman in her 50s who had recovered from COVID-19. CDR3s include the opening cysteine and the closing phenylalanine or tryptophan. A D gene is named only where the DNA matches it firmly. Size is stated for part of the rows, as once, few or many counts, or as a class when the clone is expanded.

j_call,clone_size,v_call,d_call,cdr3_aa,cdr3_nt
TRBJ1-5,NA,TRBV5-1,TRBD1,CASSLGTASNQPQHF,TGCGCCAGCAGCTTAGGGACAGCTAGCAATCAGCCCCAGCATTTT
TRBJ2-5,once,TRBV7-2,TRBD1,CASSLDGTGWGETQYF,TGTGCCAGCAGCTTAGACGGGACAGGGTGGGGCGAGACCCAGTACTTC
TRBJ1-2,NA,TRBV7-8,TRBD1,CASSESGGLPLHYGYTF,TGTGCCAGCAGCGAATCAGGGGGGCTCCCACTCCACTATGGCTACACCTTC
TRBJ2-7,NA,TRBV27,NA,CASASIGGSYEQYF,TGTGCCAGCGCATCGATAGGGGGCTCCTACGAGCAGTACTTC
TRBJ2-2,NA,TRBV7-3,NA,CASSLRKGGNTGELFF,TGTGCCAGCAGCTTAAGGAAAGGGGGGAACACCGGGGAGCTGTTTTTT
TRBJ2-7,once,TRBV5-1,TRBD2,CASSLAGGGISYEQYF,TGCGCCAGCAGCTTGGCGGGCGGGGGGATCTCCTACGAGCAGTACTTC
TRBJ2-6,once,TRBV5-1,TRBD1,CASGEGTGAGANVLTF,TGCGCCAGCGGGGAGGGGACAGGGGCTGGGGCCAACGTCCTGACTTTC
TRBJ1-2,NA,TRBV27,NA,CASSYGGHTNYGYTF,TGTGCCAGCAGTTATGGGGGACATACTAACTATGGCTACACCTTC
TRBJ2-7,once,TRBV7-9,NA,CASSSGEGYSYEQYF,TGTGCCAGCAGCTCCGGAGAGGGATACTCCTACGAGCAGTACTTC
TRBJ1-2,NA,TRBV4-3,NA,CASSQDRSYGYTF,TGCGCCAGCAGCCAAGACAGAAGCTATGGCTACACCTTC
TRBJ2-7,few,TRBV7-2,TRBD1,CASSRTGTGSYEQYF,TGTGCCAGCAGCCGGACCGGGACAGGGAGCTACGAGCAGTACTTC
TRBJ2-2,NA,TRBV24-1,NA,CATSGALGLTGELFF,TGTGCCACCAGTGGGGCCTTGGGCCTCACCGGGGAGCTGTTTTTT
TRBJ2-7,NA,TRBV18,TRBD2,CASSPTRLASYEQYF,TGTGCCAGCTCACCAACGCGACTAGCCTCCTACGAGCAGTACTTC
TRBJ1-2,NA,TRBV7-2,TRBD1,CASTPRVGGRGYTF,TGTGCCAGCACCCCGCGAGTAGGGGGCAGGGGCTACACCTTC
TRBJ1-4,NA,TRBV7-2,TRBD1,CASSSDRGSEKLFF,TGTGCCAGCAGCTCCGACAGGGGGAGCGAAAAACTGTTTTTT
TRBJ1-6,NA,TRBV2,NA,CASSEVRPHF,TGTGCCAGCAGTGAAGTGAGGCCCCACTTT
TRBJ2-7,NA,TRBV5-1,NA,CASSLGQSGSYEQYF,TGCGCCAGCAGCCTAGGACAGTCCGGCTCCTACGAGCAGTACTTC
TRBJ1-2,NA,TRBV18,NA,CASSPGREGRPGTF,TGTGCCAGCTCACCCGGCCGGGAGGGGCGGCCGGGCACCTTC
TRBJ2-7,NA,TRBV13,TRBD1,CASSRAGTGTYEQYF,TGTGCCAGCAGCCGCGCCGGGACAGGGACCTACGAGCAGTACTTC
TRBJ2-5,NA,TRBV18,TRBD2,CASSPNRLTRASGSRGTQYF,TGTGCCAGCTCACCAAACAGGCTCACGAGGGCTAGCGGGAGCAGGGGGACCCAGTACTTC
TRBJ2-5,NA,TRBV28,NA,CASGRETQYF,TGTGCCAGCGGGAGAGAGACCCAGTACTTC
TRBJ2-1,NA,TRBV5-1,NA,CASSLGSFRNLYNEQFF,TGCGCCAGCAGCTTGGGGAGTTTCCGGAACCTCTACAATGAGCAGTTCTTC
TRBJ2-3,once,TRBV3-1/TRBV3-2,NA,CASSIGTRRDTQYF,TGTGCCAGCAGTATCGGAACTAGAAGAGATACGCAGTATTTT
TRBJ1-3,NA,TRBV11-3,NA,CASSLDLGDSGNTIYF,TGTGCCAGCAGCTTAGATCTCGGGGACTCTGGAAACACCATATATTTT
TRBJ1-1,NA,TRBV6-5,NA,CASSYDSANTEAFF,TGTGCCAGCAGTTATGACAGTGCGAACACTGAAGCTTTCTTT